This T cell receptor (beta chain) comes out of a study of blood T cell repertoires in COVID-19. Looking at the study overall: COVID-19 samples from acute and convalescent phases originated in the United States, Italy and Spain. The analysed material was cDNA or gDNA that came from T cells, B-cell-depleted T cells, or PBMCs.

Followed over time, Seattle patients had been enrolled while infection was active. V lost 5 bases to trimming and J lost 2 bases; unmatched junction nucleotides: 16. This CDR3 is 18 amino acids long. From germline, CDR1 is SGHTA and CDR2 FQGNSA. Authors' analysis steps: Amplified reference gene primers provided the basis for estimating nucleated cell counts. TCRdb's table, derived via immunoSEQ multiplex PCR, lists solely in-frame clones and lacks some. That table gives V, J and clone size, and the DNA gave D and trimming. This table has about 60,000 clones, around 80% appearing once. The source of this sequence is a man aged 25 to 40 with COVID-19, enrolled during active disease. The chain carries TRBV7-2 and TRBJ2-3, with 7 positions matching TRBD1. What was sequenced was peripheral blood. DNA for the CDR3: TGTGCCAGCAGCATAACTCGACAGGGAAGGATGTCCACAGATACGCAGTATTTT. Residues: CASSITRQGRMSTDTQYF.